This T cell receptor beta chain was sequenced in a study of memory CD4+ T cells and cytomegalovirus serostatus. Study as a whole: Healthy Belgian adult donors included about nine CMV-positive and more than 20 CMV-negative people.

Profiled with immunoSEQ multiplex PCR; TCRdb holds only in-frame clones, not every one. Altogether around 50,000 clones are present, 75% to 85% being singletons, with the ten largest covering approximately 0.7%. Concerning this clone itself: Its antigen is still unknown.

The trim removed 5 bases at V and 2 bases at J, leaving 6 bases unmatched. Germline V CDR1 and CDR2: KGHSH, LQKENI. The CDR3 runs 15 residues. The study's findings and limits: CD4+ memory repertoires contained about 40% of the 164 reported CMV TCRbeta sequences. The CMV-associated TCR signature appears largely within the CD4+ memory repertoire.

Single viable CD3+CD4+CD8-CD45RO+ cells were sorted as the memory CD4+ T cells. Donors' CMV status reflects serum IgG against pp150, pp28, p38, p52. Sequenced: memory CD4+ T cells from blood. The origin of this receptor is an adult in good health and CMV-seronegative. The chain couples TRBV18 to TRBJ1-3; 7 bases line up with TRBD1. This CDR3 is CASSLGGGPGNTIYF. CDR3 DNA: TGTGCCAGCTCATTAGGGGGCGGCCCTGGAAACACCATATATTTT.